The sequence of this TCR beta chain was determined in a study of T cells in Graves' hyperthyroidism and ophthalmopathy (dated by TCRdb to 2018 to 2020). Some background on the complete study: Peripheral blood samples were taken at initial diagnosis, before any treatment was given. The 100 discovery patients were randomly split 7:3 into training and test sets. The paper reports TCR Vbeta CDR3 sequencing of fewer than 150 peripheral blood samples: over 40 ophthalmopathy, some 80 hyperthyroidism and some 17 progressor patients. An independent validation cohort of 18 to 20 hyperthyroidism patients and 17 patients who later progressed to ophthalmopathy tested prospective prediction of ophthalmopathy. Thyroid tissue and blood T-cell repertoires from about 6 Graves' hyperthyroidism patients were also compared in the study. Once sampling was done, hyperthyroidism patients were given methimazole at a starting dose of 30 mg daily, whereas ophthalmopathy patients were given high-dose intravenous methylprednisolone. To identify distinguishing TCR V-J signatures, a discovery cohort of about 100 patients was used, comprising 40 to 45 with Graves' ophthalmopathy and 57 with stable Graves' hyperthyroidism. General findings and caveats noted by the study authors: In cross-validation, a model built on a 13 V-J signature told ophthalmopathy apart from stable hyperthyroidism with under 90% sensitivity and around 81% specificity, and in testing the same model reached 80%/75%. Blood samples also contained most of the expanded thyroid clonotypes (frequency above 0.001), which suggests that blood repertoires may reflect thyroid immune responses. In validation, the model predicted progression to ophthalmopathy with 55% to 71% sensitivity and approximately 72% specificity, a median of 6.5 months before onset. No statistical method was used to fix the sample size in advance, and group allocation was not hidden from the investigators.

Amplification of TCR beta CDR3 regions was carried out from RNA transcripts. The first round of RT-PCR for the TCR CDR3 was performed with the HTBI primer set and the Qiagen OneStep RT-PCR kit. The libraries were constructed in a second round of multiplex PCR and then size-selected and purified. The libraries were sequenced on an Illumina HiSeq2000 using paired-end 100 bp reads. As for the authors' bioinformatics: SOAPnuke was used to process the raw data, throwing out any read that contained adapters or uncalled bases, had a mean Phred below 15, or lacked an exact constant-primer or identifier match. High-quality paired reads were merged using COPE v1.2.5, and each unique nucleotide sequence was defined as a clonotype. Clonotypes were aligned to IMGT TRBV, TRBD and TRBJ reference segments using MiTCR v1.1. The analysis included only V-J combinations with a frequency above 0.0001, which together covered about 99% of the repertoires. A TCS score was defined as the ratio between F50 (clonal expansion) and ExV (chaos), using BLOSUM62-based TCRdist between CDR3 peptides within each V-J. Welch's t-statistics and random forest reduced several hundred V-J features to about 13, which were used in a naive Bayes classifier (R e1071). The similarity between thyroid and blood repertoires was quantified using the Morisita-Horn index. The raw public reads went through TCRdb reprocessing: fastp at Q25, MiXCR clone calling, in-frame beta chains kept. Each entry merges the rows of one CDR3 protein and shows their most common DNA and genes. These V and J calls are TCRdb output, not the study's own analysis. Across this sample there are roughly 560,000 distinct CDR3 sequences, with about 15% seen only once. The top ten constitute approximately 4.3% of the sample.

Based on the germline V gene (reference sequence), the CDR1 and CDR2 sequences are LGHDT and YNNKEL. The germline ends are 15 bases apart after V is trimmed by 3 bases and J by 4 bases. The cysteine opens and the phenylalanine closes a CDR3 of 15 amino acids. CDR3 DNA only is kept here, 45 bases in frame from base 1. In the ophthalmopathy patients, disease was moderately to severely active, with a Clinical Activity Score of 3 or more, a NOSPECS grade of 4 or more, and a duration of less than 3 months. Exclusion was applied to patients with uncontrolled infections, other autoimmune diseases, pregnancy or lactation. Diagnoses were based on clinical symptoms, serum thyroxine and TRAb, thyroid ultrasound and orbital computed tomography. PBMCs were separated from approximately 10 ml of fresh peripheral blood using Ficoll-Paque density gradient centrifugation. Total RNA was extracted with Trizol reagent, and quality was checked on an Agilent 2100 Bioanalyzer.

This clonotype was picked up many times. Its antigen target is currently unknown. Base qualities are not recorded, but no much larger clone differs from it by a single base. The sequencing input was blood. The clonotype comes from a woman aged 40 to 50 with Graves' ophthalmopathy. The chain is encoded by TRBV3-1 joined to TRBJ2-5; confidence is insufficient to name the D gene. The DNA sequence is as follows: TGTGCCAGCAGCCAGGAATACAGACTTCTAGAGACCCAGTACTTC. It specifies CASSQEYRLLETQYF.